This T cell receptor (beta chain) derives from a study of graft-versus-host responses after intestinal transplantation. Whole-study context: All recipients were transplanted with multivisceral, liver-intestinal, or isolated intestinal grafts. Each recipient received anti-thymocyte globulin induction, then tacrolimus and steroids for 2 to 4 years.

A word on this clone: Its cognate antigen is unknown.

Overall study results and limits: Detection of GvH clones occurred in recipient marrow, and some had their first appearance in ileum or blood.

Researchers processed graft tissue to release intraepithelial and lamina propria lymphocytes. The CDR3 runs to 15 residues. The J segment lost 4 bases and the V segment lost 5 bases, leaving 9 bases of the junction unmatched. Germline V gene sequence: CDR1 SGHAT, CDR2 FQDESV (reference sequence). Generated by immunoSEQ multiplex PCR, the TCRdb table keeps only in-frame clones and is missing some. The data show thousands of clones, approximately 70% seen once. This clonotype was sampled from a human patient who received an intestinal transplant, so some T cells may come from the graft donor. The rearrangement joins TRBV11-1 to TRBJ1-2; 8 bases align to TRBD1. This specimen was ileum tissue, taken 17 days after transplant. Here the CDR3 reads CASSPGQGARYGYTF. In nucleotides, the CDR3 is TGTGCCAGCAGCCCCGGACAGGGAGCACGCTATGGCTACACCTTC.